These T cell receptor beta chains were read from a single sample in a study of T cell responses to AZD1222 COVID-19 vaccine. Assay: immunoSEQ multiplex PCR; the TCRdb copy retains only in-frame clones and omits some. Here the sample spans 120,000 or so clones, around nine tenths being singletons. Sequencing used peripheral blood, obtained on day 0 of AZD1222 vaccination. These receptors originate from an adult in good health. CDR3s include the opening cysteine and the closing phenylalanine or tryptophan. The order of the fields is D gene, clone size, J gene, V gene, CDR3 DNA, CDR3 protein. D genes are given only for firm matches. The size field is filled for only some rows; it gives once, few, many or a size class.

D: NA; size: NA; J: TRBJ1-1; V: TRBV27; DNA: TGTGCCAGCAGCCTAGCCCAGCCGAACACTGAAGCTTTCTTT; CDR3: CASSLAQPNTEAFF
D: NA; size: NA; J: TRBJ2-7; V: TRBV12-3/TRBV12-4; DNA: TGTGCCAGCAGTTCCCCTTACGAGCAGTACTTC; CDR3: CASSSPYEQYF
D: NA; size: NA; J: TRBJ1-6; V: TRBV27; DNA: TGTGCCAGCAGCCGGACCCCGGGTAATTCACCCCTCCACTTT; CDR3: CASSRTPGNSPLHF
D: NA; size: NA; J: TRBJ1-2; V: TRBV7-2; DNA: TGTGCCAGCAGCTTAGCAACAGGCCCCTATGGCTACACCTTC; CDR3: CASSLATGPYGYTF
D: NA; size: NA; J: TRBJ1-6; V: TRBV2; DNA: TGTGCCAGCGGGGGCGAGTCACCCCTCCACTTT; CDR3: CASGGESPLHF
D: NA; size: NA; J: TRBJ1-1; V: TRBV19; DNA: TGTGCCAGTATCTCCTCAGGAAAGTATAACACTGAAGCTTTCTTT; CDR3: CASISSGKYNTEAFF
D: NA; size: NA; J: TRBJ1-6; V: TRBV19; DNA: TGTGCCAGTCAACAACGACTTACGGGGGTTGAAAATTCACCCCTCCACTTT; CDR3: CASQQRLTGVENSPLHF
D: NA; size: NA; J: TRBJ1-1; V: TRBV6-5; DNA: TGTGCCAGCAGTTACGGGGAGGGGGAAGCTTTCTTT; CDR3: CASSYGEGEAFF
D: NA; size: NA; J: TRBJ2-7; V: TRBV21-1; DNA: TGTGCCAGCAGCAAATTGACTAGCGGGAGCCCCTCCTACGAGCAGTACTTC; CDR3: CASSKLTSGSPSYEQYF
D: NA; size: NA; J: TRBJ2-7; V: TRBV4-2; DNA: TGTGCCAGCAGCCAAGCGGTTGGTCAAGGGGTTGGTTACGAGCAGTACTTC; CDR3: CASSQAVGQGVGYEQYF
D: TRBD1; size: many; J: TRBJ1-5; V: TRBV6-6; DNA: TGTGCCAGCAGCTACGGACAGGCTAGCAATCAGCCCCAGCATTTT; CDR3: CASSYGQASNQPQHF
D: TRBD1; size: once; J: TRBJ1-2; V: TRBV6-5; DNA: TGTGCCAGCAGAGGTTTGGGACAGGAGAACTATGGCTACACCTTC; CDR3: CASRGLGQENYGYTF
D: NA; size: NA; J: TRBJ1-6; V: TRBV7-2; DNA: TGTGCCAGCAGCTCCGAACTCGCAAGATCCCCCCTCCACTTT; CDR3: CASSSELARSPLHF
D: NA; size: NA; J: TRBJ1-5; V: TRBV27; DNA: TGTGCCAGCAGTTTCAGGGCCGGTCAGCCCCAGCATTTT; CDR3: CASSFRAGQPQHF
D: TRBD2; size: NA; J: TRBJ2-1; V: TRBV6-5; DNA: TGTGCCAGCAGCCTACTAGCGGGAGTAAGGAATGAGCAGTTCTTC; CDR3: CASSLLAGVRNEQFF
D: TRBD1; size: NA; J: TRBJ2-5; V: TRBV15; DNA: TGTGCCACCAGCAGTTGGATACAGGGGGCCAGGGAAGAGACCCAGTACTTC; CDR3: CATSSWIQGAREETQYF
D: NA; size: NA; J: TRBJ1-1; V: TRBV29-1; DNA: TGCAGCGTACTGCGGGGGGGCTACACTGAAGCTTTCTTT; CDR3: CSVLRGGYTEAFF
D: TRBD1; size: NA; J: TRBJ1-2; V: TRBV5-5; DNA: TGTGCCAGCACCAATTCCCTCGACAGGGCCTATGGCTACACCTTC; CDR3: CASTNSLDRAYGYTF
D: TRBD2; size: NA; J: TRBJ2-3; V: TRBV6-2/TRBV6-3; DNA: TGTGCCAGCAGTTTTCGGCTAGCGGGAGATTCGGTTGGCACAGATACGCAGTATTTT; CDR3: CASSFRLAGDSVGTDTQYF
D: TRBD1; size: NA; J: TRBJ1-6; V: TRBV5-1; DNA: TGCGCCAGCAGCTTCGGACAGGAGAGTTCACCCCTCCACTTT; CDR3: CASSFGQESSPLHF
D: NA; size: NA; J: TRBJ2-7; V: TRBV12-3/TRBV12-4; DNA: TGTGCCAGCACCCAGGGGGGGCTCTACGAGCAGTACTTC; CDR3: CASTQGGLYEQYF